Given below is one T cell receptor (beta chain) in context. What it recognizes is unknown. The data stem from a study of vaccination effects on CD4 cells after COVID-19. Antigen-specific CD4+ T cells were first expanded with viral peptide pools by the ViraFEST assay and only then sequenced. Culture proceeded for 9 to 11 days, and CD4+ T cells were then isolated. In the vaccine recipients, nucleocapsid antibodies were negative and there was no prior SARS-CoV-2 infection. The CDR3 totals 18 residues. Germline values: CDR1 SGHNT, CDR2 YYREEE (reference sequence). The V and J ends lost 0 bases and 0 bases, in that order; junction bases with no gene match: 8. Study results and caveats: In the late period after vaccination, infection- and vaccine-induced clones contracted markedly. Early post-infection timepoints were absent, and convalescent patients were few.

Some clones are missing from TCRdb's copy, which holds only in-frame ones; the method was immunoSEQ multiplex PCR. The sample contains 25,000 or so clones, 60% to 85% of which appear only once. The specimen was CD4+ T cells from PBMCs cultured with HCoV-OC43 spike peptides, collected before COVID-19 vaccination. Described subset: HCoV-OC43 spike overlapping peptide pool stimulation. The rearrangement joins TRBV5-4 to TRBJ1-5; 8 bases are a match to TRBD1. The sequence came from a human donor who received a COVID-19 vaccine. CDR3 DNA sequence: TGTGCCAGCAGCTTGGAGGTGACAGGGGCCCTTAGCAATCAGCCCCAGCATTTT. This codes for CASSLEVTGALSNQPQHF.